These 26 T cell receptor beta chains share one sample of origin, sequenced in a study of CD8 T cells in Susac syndrome. The authors reverse transcribed roughly 0.45 to 1 ug RNA with random hexamers. TCRdb re-derived calls from the immunoSEQ multiplex PCR reads in MiXCR, one entry per CDR3 protein. The table includes roughly 200,000 distinct CDR3 sequences, almost 96% detected once. The sample taken for sequencing was CD4+ T cells from PBMCs. All receptors come from a human donor with multiple sclerosis.

This chain connects TRBV29-1 to TRBJ2-7; perhaps TRBD2 as D (5 bases). Deletions cut 4 bases from V and 3 bases from J, with 10 bases between. The CDR3 covers 12 residues. Germline CDR1 reads SQVTM; CDR2 reads ANQGSEA. In DNA, the CDR3 is TGCAGCGTTGCGAACGGGATCTACGAGCAGTACTTC. Protein: CSVANGIYEQYF.

This clonotype was counted once. The V call is TRBV2, the J call TRBJ1-2; D gene ambiguous. V lost 0 bases, J lost 3 bases, and 14 bases lay in between. CDR1 and CDR2 (germline): SNHLY, FYNNEI. The CDR3 has 16 amino acids. CDR3 DNA sequence: TGTGCCAGCAGTGAAGCGCAATCCGAGAACGACTATGGCTACACCTTC. Its translation: CASSEAQSENDYGYTF. Variable domain in full (rest from reference TRBV2 and TRBJ1-2): EPEVTQTPSHQVTQMGQEVILRCVPISNHLYFYWYRQILGQKVEFLVSFYNNEISEKSEIFDDQFSVERPDGSNFTLKIRSTKLEDSAMYFCASSEAQSENDYGYTFGSGTRLTVV.

The chain combines TRBV20-1 with TRBJ1-6; no clear D gene. V was trimmed by 6 bases and J by 9 bases, leaving 15 bases between them. CDR1 and CDR2 (germline): DFQATT, SNEGSKA (reference sequence). This CDR3 has 13 amino acids. This chain's CDR3 is CSAGREFGSPLHF. CDR3 nucleotides: TGCAGTGCGGGTAGGGAGTTTGGTTCACCCCTCCACTTT.

This chain joins TRBV7-6 and TRBJ2-2; 7 positions agree with TRBD1. The germline V gene has CDR1 SGHVS and CDR2 FNYEAQ. The CDR3 is 15 amino acids. V shed 5 bases, J shed 4 bases, and the junction held 7 bases outside the gene matches. CDR3: CASSLTGSVTGELFF. The DNA for the CDR3 is TGTGCCAGCAGCCTGACAGGGTCGGTCACCGGGGAGCTGTTTTTT.

V is TRBV13 and J is TRBJ1-6; 8 nucleotides line up with TRBD1. Germline V CDR1 and CDR2: PRHDT, FYEKMQ (reference sequence). J lost 7 bases, V lost 5 bases, and 4 bases had no gene match. The CDR3 is 14 residues long. CDR3 coding DNA: TGTGCCAGCAGCCTTAGGACAGGGAATTCACCCCTCCACTTT. It is translated as CASSLRTGNSPLHF.

J is TRBJ2-5 and V is TRBV6-5; TRBD2 matches at 9 bases. Germline V gene data show CDR1 as MNHEY and CDR2 as SVGAGI. This CDR3 spans 17 amino acids. The J segment lost 4 bases and the V segment lost 2 bases, leaving 11 bases of the junction unmatched. The CDR3 DNA reads TGTGCCAGCAGTTACAGATTTAGCGGGGGCGGGGGAGAGACCCAGTACTTC. It translates to CASSYRFSGGGGETQYF.

The chain recombines TRBV7-8 with TRBJ1-2, with 7 bases matching TRBD1. This CDR3 is built from 15 residues. Germline values: CDR1 SGHVS, CDR2 FQNEAQ. Germline trimming cut 3 bases from V and 4 bases from J; bases unmatched to any gene: 8. The CDR3 DNA is TGTGCCAGCAGCTTCAAAGGGGGCAATAGCTATGGCTACACCTTC. Translation: CASSFKGGNSYGYTF.

The chain carries TRBV29-1 and TRBJ1-1; D may be TRBD1 (6 bases). The germline gives CDR1 SQVTM, CDR2 ANQGSEA. The CDR3 consists of 12 residues. Trimming took off 3 bases at V and 7 bases at J, with 12 bases between the two ends. CDR3 coding DNA: TGCAGCGTTGATCGGGGGCCCGGTGAAGCTTTCTTT. This translates into CSVDRGPGEAFF.

This clonotype was picked up one time. The CDR3 nucleotides read TGTGCCAGCAGCCAATATGGACAGGGGGACACTGAAGCTTTCTTT. Translating gives CASSQYGQGDTEAFF. The V and J genes are TRBV3-1 and TRBJ1-1; 10 bases are a match to TRBD1. The V gene's germline CDR1 is LGHDT and CDR2 YNNKEL (reference sequence). Trimming took 2 bases from V and 3 from J; bases not matched to a gene: 3. This CDR3 comprises 15 residues.

V usage is TRBV29-1 and J usage is TRBJ1-5, with TRBD1 matching 8 bases. Germline V CDR1 and CDR2: SQVTM, ANQGSEA. The CDR3 is 15 amino acids. In nucleotides, the CDR3 is TGCATCATAAATCGGGGACAGGATAGCAATCAGCCCCAGCATTTT. Its protein is CIINRGQDSNQPQHF. Variable domain in full (rest from reference TRBV29-1 and TRBJ1-5): SAVISQKPSRDICQRGTSLTIQCQVDSQVTMMFWYRQQPGQSLTLIATANQGSEATYESGFVIDKFPISRPNLTFSTLTVSNMSPEDSSIYLCIINRGQDSNQPQHFGDGTRLSIL.

V is TRBV3-1 and J is TRBJ1-5; D not certain. This CDR3 is 15 amino acids long. Trimming cost V 0 bases and J 4 bases, with 10 bases left between them. Germline V CDR1 and CDR2: LGHDT, YNNKEL (reference sequence). This chain's CDR3 is CASSQEGFRNQPQHF. The DNA of the CDR3 is TGTGCCAGCAGCCAAGAAGGTTTCAGAAATCAGCCCCAGCATTTT.

This clonotype was counted a single time. The rearrangement joins TRBV20-1 to TRBJ2-3; 7 bases match TRBD1. V shed 1 base, J shed 6 bases, and the junction held 13 bases outside the gene matches. Germline loops: CDR1 DFQATT, CDR2 SNEGSKA (reference sequence). The CDR3 sequence is 16 residues long. The DNA for the CDR3 is TGCAGTGCTAGAGGGGTTAAAGGGGGCGCATCGGATACGCAGTATTTT. Its protein product is CSARGVKGGASDTQYF.

This chain connects TRBV29-1 to TRBJ1-2; D unclear. Per the germline V gene, CDR1 is SQVTM and CDR2 is ANQGSEA. This CDR3 has 10 residues. The ends were cut back, 4 bases at V and 7 bases at J, with 7 bases in the middle. CDR3 bases: TGCAGCGTTGGGGGAAGTGGCTACACCTTC. It codes for CSVGGSGYTF.

The chain has TRBV30 and TRBJ1-5; perhaps TRBD1 as D (5 bases). Trimming took 2 bases from V and 9 from J, leaving 14 bases between them. This CDR3 is built from 13 residues. CDR1 and CDR2 (germline): GTSNPN, SVGIG (reference sequence). This CDR3 is CAWSPGPLLPQHF. CDR3 nucleotide sequence: TGTGCCTGGAGTCCGGGGCCCCTTCTGCCCCAGCATTTT.

The chain combines TRBV7-2 with TRBJ2-3; D is possibly TRBD2 (5 bases). Per the germline V gene, CDR1 is SGHTA and CDR2 is FQGNSA. Trimming took 3 bases from V and 1 from J, leaving 14 bases between them. The CDR3 extends over 16 amino acids. The chain's CDR3 is CASSFFTAEGTDTQYF. The CDR3, as DNA: TGTGCCAGCAGCTTCTTTACAGCGGAGGGCACAGATACGCAGTATTTT.

CDR3 DNA sequence: TGTGCCAGCAGCCCCACACAGGGGGCGGAGGAGACCCAGTACTTC. Its translation is CASSPTQGAEETQYF. The gene calls are TRBV9 and TRBJ2-5, with 9 bases fitting TRBD1. Germline V gene lookup returns CDR1 SGDLS and CDR2 YYNGEE. The CDR3 contains 15 residues. V was pared by 4 bases and J by 5 bases, with 9 bases of the junction left unmatched.

The V gene is TRBV30, the J gene TRBJ2-5; 9 positions agree with TRBD1. Trimming removed 0 bases from V and 4 bases from J; junction bases left unmatched: 6. The CDR3 covers 15 residues. CDR1 GTSNPN and CDR2 SVGIG come from the germline V gene (reference sequence). This chain's CDR3 is CAWSVTTGGGETQYF. The CDR3, as DNA: TGTGCCTGGAGTGTAACGACAGGGGGTGGAGAGACCCAGTACTTC.

The chain combines TRBV29-1 with TRBJ1-2, with a weak D call TRBD1 (5 bases). V lost 4 bases and J lost 8, with 11 bases in between. CDR1 is SQVTM, CDR2 ANQGSEA, per germline. This CDR3 has 11 amino acids. Here the CDR3 DNA reads TGCAGCGTTGCGCAGGGTGAGGGCTACACCTTC. This encodes CSVAQGEGYTF. The full variable domain, with the rest looked up from reference TRBV29-1 and TRBJ1-2, is SAVISQKPSRDICQRGTSLTIQCQVDSQVTMMFWYRQQPGQSLTLIATANQGSEATYESGFVIDKFPISRPNLTFSTLTVSNMSPEDSSIYLCSVAQGEGYTFGSGTRLTVV.

V usage is TRBV14 and J usage is TRBJ2-7, with D hard to call. Trimming pared 1 base from V and 8 bases from J, leaving 6 bases between. The length of the CDR3 is 11 residues. CDR1 SGHDN and CDR2 FVKESK come from the germline V gene. CDR3 nucleotide sequence: TGTGCCAGCAGCCAAGTCGGCAAGCAGTACTTC. This encodes CASSQVGKQYF.

The chain carries TRBV4-1 and TRBJ2-7, with D uncertain. The CDR3 runs 13 residues. CDR1 is MGHRA, CDR2 YSYEKL, per germline. The V end was cut by 0 bases, the J end by 3 bases, with 6 bases between. The CDR3 DNA reads TGCGCCAGCAGCCAAGATATGTACTACGAGCAGTACTTC. This sequence encodes CASSQDMYYEQYF.

The chain carries TRBV25-1 and TRBJ1-1; D is undetermined. V was trimmed by 10 bases and J by 6 bases, leaving 12 bases between them. The length of the CDR3 is 11 residues. CDR1 is MGHDK and CDR2 is SYGVNS in the germline V gene. The CDR3 DNA sequence: TGTGCCACCGTTAAGTTGGCTGAAGCTTTCTTT. Protein sequence: CATVKLAEAFF.

The chain carries TRBV20-1 and TRBJ2-1, with TRBD2 matching over 8 bases. Germline V gives CDR1 DFQATT, CDR2 SNEGSKA (reference sequence). The CDR3 sequence is 17 residues long. J gave up 0 bases and V 0 bases, and 7 bases lay outside the gene matches. The CDR3 nucleotides read TGCAGTGCTAGAGAGCGGGGGGCATTGAGCTCCTACAATGAGCAGTTCTTC. Its protein is CSARERGALSSYNEQFF.

With respect to this clonotype: Germline is not matched at one junction end, which may reflect a read error. The rearrangement links TRBV20-1 to TRBJ1-2; D is uncertain. Germline CDR1 and CDR2: DFQATT and SNEGSKA (reference sequence). The CDR3 is made up of 14 amino acids. The CDR3 nucleotides are TGCAGTGCCAGAGAGTCGGGTCTCGTAGGTGGCTACACCTTC. Translating it yields CSARESGLVGGYTF.

This clonotype was seen just once. This sequence joins TRBV18 and TRBJ1-2; possible D gene TRBD1, 6 bases. The V end lost 3 bases, the J end lost 8 bases, and 13 bases lay between the germline ends. Germline assignment: CDR1 KGHSH and CDR2 LQKENI. This CDR3 has 13 residues. This CDR3 is CASSPPTGLGYTF. CDR3 bases: TGTGCCAGCTCACCGCCGACAGGCTTGGGCTACACCTTC.

V usage is TRBV29-1 and J usage is TRBJ1-2; D gene uncertain. Deletions cut 6 bases from V and 2 bases from J, with 10 bases between. The CDR3 spans 12 residues. Germline V gives CDR1 SQVTM, CDR2 ANQGSEA. Here the CDR3 reads CSVRRANYGYTF. CDR3 nucleotide sequence: TGCAGCGTGCGGAGGGCGAACTATGGCTACACCTTC.

The gene calls are TRBV5-1 and TRBJ2-1; D gene ambiguous. Trimming took off 1 base at V and 3 bases at J, with 11 bases between the two ends. Germline CDR1 and CDR2: SGHRS and YFSETQ. The CDR3 covers 15 residues. DNA of the CDR3: TGCGCCAGCAGCTTGCAGCAGGCCGTCTACAATGAGCAGTTCTTC. Encoded protein: CASSLQQAVYNEQFF.